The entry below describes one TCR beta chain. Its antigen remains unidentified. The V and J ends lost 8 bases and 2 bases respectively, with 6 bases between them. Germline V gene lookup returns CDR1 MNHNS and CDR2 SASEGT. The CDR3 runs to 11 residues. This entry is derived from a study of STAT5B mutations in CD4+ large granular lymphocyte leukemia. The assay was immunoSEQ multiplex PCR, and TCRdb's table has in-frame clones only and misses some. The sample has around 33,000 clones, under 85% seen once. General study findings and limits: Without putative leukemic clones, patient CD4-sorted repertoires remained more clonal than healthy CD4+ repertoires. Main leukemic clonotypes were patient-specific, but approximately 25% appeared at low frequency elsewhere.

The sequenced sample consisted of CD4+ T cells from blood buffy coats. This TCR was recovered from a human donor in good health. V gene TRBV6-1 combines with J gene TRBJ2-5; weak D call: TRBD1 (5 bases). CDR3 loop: CASRQQETQYF. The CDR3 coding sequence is TGTGCCAGCCGACAGCAAGAGACCCAGTACTTC.